These 7 T cell receptor beta chains came from one sample sequenced in a study of blood T cells in healthy people across ages. The authors ran a second PCR of about 7 to 11 cycles using a sample-barcoded 5' primer and a J-beta primer mix. One entry per CDR3 protein, called by TCRdb with MiXCR from the 5' RACE reads. The sample includes 850,000 or so distinct CDR3 sequences, more than 25% of them seen just once. The specimen was blood. These TCRs come from a woman aged 80 or over in good health.

This clonotype appeared a few times. The gene calls are TRBV6-2 or TRBV6-3 and TRBJ2-1; 7 positions match TRBD1. The germline V gene has CDR1 MNHEY and CDR2 SVGEGT. The CDR3 length is 15 residues. The V segment lost 0 bases and the J segment 7 bases; nucleotides outside the gene matches: 6. The CDR3 region is CASSYSRQGGNEQFF. As DNA, the CDR3 is TGTGCCAGCAGTTACTCCCGACAGGGCGGGAATGAGCAGTTCTTC.

As regards this clonotype: With a much larger clone just one base away, this may be a read error. V is TRBV6-2 or TRBV6-3 and J is TRBJ2-7; D may be TRBD2 (6 bases). V gave up 2 bases and J gave up 5 bases, with 13 bases separating them. Germline V gene lookup returns CDR1 MNHEY and CDR2 SVGEGT. CDR3 length equals 14 residues. The CDR3 DNA reads TGTGCCAGCAGTTACGACGGGGGTCCCCACGAGCAGTACTTC. Residues: CASSYDGGPHEQYF.

This clonotype appeared a few times. The V and J genes are TRBV6-6 and TRBJ1-1; a weak D match, TRBD1 (6 bases). The V and J ends lost 10 bases and 1 base respectively, with 16 bases between them. This CDR3 comprises 14 residues. The germline V gene encodes CDR1 MNHNY and CDR2 SVGAGI (reference sequence). DNA for the CDR3: TGTGCCACCGCGCCGCAGGGGCGGAACACTGAAGCTTTCTTT. Protein: CATAPQGRNTEAFF.

This clonotype has at least ten counts. This chain uses TRBV20-1 with TRBJ2-5; D is tentatively TRBD1 or TRBD2 (5 bases each). Germline-derived CDR1 and CDR2 are DFQATT and SNEGSKA (reference sequence). V was trimmed by 0 bases and J by 5 bases, leaving 25 bases between them. This CDR3 is built from 18 residues. The CDR3 coding sequence is TGCAGTGCTAGAGACCCAGGAGACTCGGGACCGCGCTGGGAGACCCAGTACTTC. As protein: CSARDPGDSGPRWETQYF.

This clonotype showed up just a few times. The chain links TRBV4-2 to TRBJ2-1, with 9 nucleotides matching TRBD2. The CDR3 is 16 residues long. Looked up from germline, CDR1 is LGHNA and CDR2 is YNFKEQ. J lost 1 base, V lost 4 bases, and 5 bases had no gene match. In DNA form, the CDR3 reads TGTGCCAGCAGCCCTCGACTAGCGGATTCCTACAATGAGCAGTTCTTC. Translated: CASSPRLADSYNEQFF.

This clonotype was seen ten or more times. The chain has TRBV7-9 and TRBJ2-1; 11 bases line up with TRBD2. The CDR3 is 16 amino acids. Looked up from germline, CDR1 is SEHNR and CDR2 is FQNEAQ (reference sequence). Trimming at V came to 6 bases and at J to 4 bases, leaving 8 bases not matched to a gene. The chain's CDR3 is CASSSKTSGIYNEQFF. The CDR3 DNA reads as TGTGCCAGCAGTTCTAAGACTAGCGGGATTTACAATGAGCAGTTCTTC.

This clonotype showed up many times. V gene TRBV6-2 or TRBV6-3 combines with J gene TRBJ2-7; TRBD2 might be the D (5 bases). Trimming stripped 3 bases from V and 4 bases from J, with 10 bases between. CDR3 size: 13 residues. The germline CDR1 and CDR2 sequences are MNHEY and SVGEGT. The CDR3 is CASSYTGGYEQYF. In DNA form, the CDR3 reads TGTGCCAGCAGTTATACGGGCGGGTACGAGCAGTACTTC.